A selection of T cell receptor beta chains follows, all from one sample in a study of blood T cell repertoires in COVID-19. Sequencing was performed with immunoSEQ multiplex PCR; in TCRdb, only in-frame clones are kept and a portion is missing. The sample has approximately 84,000 clones, 85% to 90% seen once. Material for sequencing was peripheral blood. All receptors derive from a human donor with active COVID-19. The donor label of this sample is uncertain. CDR3s include the opening cysteine and the closing phenylalanine or tryptophan. The order of the fields is V gene, J gene, D gene, clone size, CDR3 protein, CDR3 DNA. The D gene is left open where the match is weak. Clone size is stated in some rows and not others, as once, few, many or a class when expanded.

>TRBV9|TRBJ2-1|-|-
CASSVTYTHSVNGDNEQFF
TGTGCCAGCAGCGTAACATATACCCATAGTGTCAATGGAGACAATGAGCAGTTCTTC
>TRBV24-1|TRBJ2-1|TRBD2|-
CATSDYPGGNNEQFF
TGTGCCACCAGTGACTATCCGGGGGGAAACAATGAGCAGTTCTTC
>TRBV19|TRBJ2-6|-|-
CASSLPLSTGLSGANVLTF
TGTGCCAGTAGTCTCCCTCTATCGACAGGTCTCTCTGGGGCCAACGTCCTGACTTTC
>TRBV25-1|TRBJ1-4|-|once
CASSESPGGFNEKLFF
TGTGCCAGCAGTGAATCGCCCGGGGGGTTTAATGAAAAACTGTTTTTT
>TRBV4-3|TRBJ1-6|-|-
CASSQDPSPRTYNSPLHF
TGCGCCAGCAGCCAAGATCCCTCCCCGAGAACCTATAATTCACCCCTCCACTTT
>TRBV6-1|TRBJ2-3|-|-
CASSEAGGTDTQYF
TGTGCCAGCAGTGAAGCAGGAGGCACAGATACGCAGTATTTT
>TRBV29-1|TRBJ1-2|-|-
CSVRTAYGYTF
TGCAGCGTACGGACAGCCTATGGCTACACCTTC
>TRBV3-1/TRBV3-2|TRBJ2-2|TRBD1|-
CASSQGNTGQANTGELFF
TGTGCCAGCAGCCAAGGAAATACGGGACAGGCGAACACCGGGGAGCTGTTTTTT
>TRBV6-2/TRBV6-3|TRBJ2-5|-|-
CASSYRETQYF
TGTGCCAGCAGTTACCGAGAGACCCAGTACTTC
>TRBV6-6|TRBJ2-2|TRBD1|-
CASRLDRGNTGELFF
TGTGCCAGCAGATTAGACAGGGGTAACACCGGGGAGCTGTTTTTT
>TRBV12-3/TRBV12-4|TRBJ2-2|-|-
CASGRTRVGELFF
TGTGCCAGCGGCCGAACCAGGGTCGGGGAGCTGTTTTTT
>TRBV21-1|TRBJ1-5|-|-
CASSQPGQGALDGNQPQHF
TGTGCCAGCAGCCAACCGGGACAGGGGGCCTTGGACGGCAATCAGCCCCAGCATTTT
>TRBV5-6|TRBJ1-3|-|once
CASSLSGYSGNTIYF
TGTGCCAGCAGCTTGTCGGGATATTCTGGAAACACCATATATTTT
>TRBV29-1|TRBJ1-2|-|-
CSVPAGNYGYTF
TGCAGCGTTCCCGCAGGGAACTATGGCTACACCTTC
>TRBV21-1|TRBJ1-6|-|once
CASSSGLPF
TGTGCCAGCAGCTCAGGGTTGCCTTTT
>TRBV6-5|TRBJ2-1|TRBD2|-
CASSYFRGDNEQFF
TGTGCCAGCAGTTACTTTCGGGGGGACAATGAGCAGTTCTTC
>TRBV5-1|TRBJ1-1|TRBD1|-
CASSLAGGYRGRNVRTEAFF
TGCGCCAGCAGCTTGGCTGGGGGATACAGGGGGCGGAATGTTCGGACTGAAGCTTTCTTT
>TRBV20-1|TRBJ1-2|-|-
CSASPGLSPYGYTF
TGCAGTGCTAGTCCGGGACTCTCCCCCTATGGCTACACCTTC
>TRBV19|TRBJ1-2|TRBD1|few
CASSLAREGGLRTF
TGTGCCAGTAGTCTCGCCCGGGAAGGGGGCCTCCGCACCTTC
>TRBV29-1|TRBJ2-7|TRBD1|-
CSSQTGGEQYF
TGCAGCTCTCAGACAGGGGGGGAGCAGTACTTC
>TRBV4-3|TRBJ1-1|TRBD1|-
CASSQADRGRGTEAFF
TGCGCCAGCAGCCAAGCGGACAGGGGGAGGGGGACTGAAGCTTTCTTT
>TRBV19|TRBJ1-3|TRBD1|-
CASSKGTGTGNTIYF
TGTGCCAGTAGTAAGGGGACAGGGACTGGAAACACCATATATTTT
>TRBV4-3|TRBJ1-3|TRBD1|-
CASSQGTGGQYTIYF
TGCGCCAGCAGCCAGGGGACAGGGGGACAATACACCATATATTTT
>TRBV30|TRBJ2-3|-|-
CAWSVGHGLAGKDTDTQYF
TGTGCCTGGAGTGTAGGACACGGCCTGGCAGGGAAGGACACAGATACGCAGTATTTT
>TRBV9|TRBJ1-4|TRBD1|once
CASSVSGTGGEKLFF
TGTGCCAGCAGCGTAAGTGGGACAGGGGGTGAAAAACTGTTTTTT
>TRBV7-2|TRBJ2-2|-|-
CASSLDARAHGELFF
TGTGCCAGCAGCTTAGATGCCAGGGCCCACGGGGAGCTGTTTTTT
>TRBV15|TRBJ2-7|TRBD1|-
CATSREDRDRSYEQYF
TGTGCCACCAGCAGGGAAGACAGGGATAGGTCCTACGAGCAGTACTTC
>TRBV7-8|TRBJ1-1|-|once
CASSLEGGGVTEAFF
TGTGCCAGCAGCTTAGAGGGTGGAGGGGTAACTGAAGCTTTCTTT
>TRBV6-2/TRBV6-3|TRBJ2-7|-|-
CASSKNRLSYEQYF
TGTGCCAGCAGTAAGAACAGGCTCTCCTACGAGCAGTACTTC
>TRBV2|TRBJ2-7|TRBD1|-
CASSRTGKPNF
TGTGCCAGCAGTCGGACAGGGAAGCCTAACTTC
>TRBV6-5|TRBJ1-5|-|-
CASSLMARVNQPQHF
TGTGCCAGCAGCCTCATGGCGAGGGTCAATCAGCCCCAGCATTTT
>TRBV6-2/TRBV6-3|TRBJ1-2|TRBD1|-
CASSPTGDIYGYTF
TGTGCCAGCAGTCCGACAGGGGATATCTATGGCTACACCTTC
>TRBV11-3|TRBJ2-1|-|-
CASSLPRNNEQFF
TGTGCCAGCAGCTTACCCAGGAACAATGAGCAGTTCTTC
>TRBV27|TRBJ2-1|-|-
CASSSGTPNEQFF
TGTGCCAGCAGTTCCGGGACTCCCAATGAGCAGTTCTTC
>TRBV7-7|TRBJ2-1|TRBD1|-
CASSLGQGSNEQFF
TGTGCTAGCAGCTTAGGACAGGGGAGCAATGAGCAGTTCTTC
>TRBV6-1|TRBJ2-1|TRBD2|-
CASSEELAGLIYNEQFF
TGTGCCAGCAGTGAAGAACTAGCGGGCCTCATCTACAATGAGCAGTTCTTC
>TRBV9|TRBJ1-1|TRBD1|-
CASSVTGGKGTEAFF
TGTGCCAGCAGCGTCACAGGGGGCAAGGGAACTGAAGCTTTCTTT
>TRBV11-2|TRBJ2-7|TRBD1|-
CASRLGQTYEQYF
TGTGCCAGCAGATTGGGACAGACGTACGAGCAGTACTTC
>TRBV4-1|TRBJ1-5|-|once
CASSRADPGLSNQPQHF
TGCGCCAGCAGCCGCGCTGATCCCGGACTGAGCAATCAGCCCCAGCATTTT
>TRBV29-1|TRBJ1-5|-|-
CSVKRDSNQPQHF
TGCAGCGTTAAGAGGGATAGCAATCAGCCCCAGCATTTT
>TRBV19|TRBJ2-1|-|-
CASSTNLGDYNEQFF
TGTGCCAGTAGTACCAACCTAGGGGACTACAATGAGCAGTTCTTC
>TRBV5-4|TRBJ1-4|TRBD1|-
CASSVGQSNEKLFF
TGTGCCAGCAGCGTGGGACAGAGTAATGAAAAACTGTTTTTT
>TRBV6-2/TRBV6-3|TRBJ2-6|-|few
CASSGGGLSGANVLTF
TGTGCCAGCAGCGGTGGCGGTCTTTCTGGGGCCAACGTCCTGACTTTC
>TRBV4-1|TRBJ2-7|TRBD1|-
CASSQVFGTGISYEQYF
TGCGCCAGCAGCCAAGTTTTCGGGACAGGGATTTCCTACGAGCAGTACTTC
>TRBV4-2|TRBJ2-1|TRBD2|-
CASSPDGYAGGYNEQFF
TGTGCCAGCAGCCCGGACGGCTACGCGGGGGGGTACAATGAGCAGTTCTTC
>TRBV27|TRBJ2-1|TRBD1|-
CASSFMPGGLDNEQFF
TGTGCCAGCAGTTTCATGCCAGGGGGCCTAGACAATGAGCAGTTCTTC
>TRBV7-9|TRBJ2-7|TRBD2|-
CASSLGLAGAFSYEQYF
TGTGCCAGCAGCCTAGGACTAGCGGGGGCCTTCTCCTACGAGCAGTACTTC
>TRBV6-6|TRBJ1-3|TRBD1|once
CASSPAGGGGNTIYF
TGTGCCAGCAGTCCTGCAGGGGGAGGTGGAAACACCATATATTTT
>TRBV28|TRBJ2-7|TRBD2|-
CASSLATSGTGEQYF
TGTGCCAGCAGTTTAGCGACTAGCGGGACCGGGGAGCAGTACTTC